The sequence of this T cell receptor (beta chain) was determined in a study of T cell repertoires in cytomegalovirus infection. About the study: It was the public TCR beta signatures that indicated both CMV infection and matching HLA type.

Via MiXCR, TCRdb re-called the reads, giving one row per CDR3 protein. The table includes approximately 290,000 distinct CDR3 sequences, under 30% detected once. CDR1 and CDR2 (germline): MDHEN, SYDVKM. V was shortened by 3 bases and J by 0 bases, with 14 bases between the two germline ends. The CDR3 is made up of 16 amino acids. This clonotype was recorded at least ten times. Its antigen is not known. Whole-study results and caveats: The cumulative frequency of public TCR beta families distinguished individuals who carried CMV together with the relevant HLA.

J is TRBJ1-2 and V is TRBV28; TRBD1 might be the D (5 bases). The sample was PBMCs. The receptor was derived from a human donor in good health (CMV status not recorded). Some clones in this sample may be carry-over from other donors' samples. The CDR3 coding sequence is TGTGCCAGCAGTTTGGAGGCAGGGCTTGCTAACTATGGCTACACCTTC. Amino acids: CASSLEAGLANYGYTF.